This T cell receptor beta chain was identified during a study of tumor and adjacent non-tumor tissue in lung cancer. Study-wide background: Stage I to III disease affected 10 men and about five women aged about 30 to 85. Samples averaged roughly 4.4 million productive TCRbeta reads each.

Germline assignment: CDR1 SGHNT and CDR2 YYREEE (reference sequence). This CDR3 is built from 16 residues. This sample's RNA came from whole unsorted tissue. More than 3 cm separated this lung sample from the edge of the tumor. Chemotherapy-naive patients with new lung cancer underwent thoracic surgery in China, August–late 2014. Of note for this clonotype: A junction boundary mismatches the germline segment, possibly from a read error.

Three rounds of nested PCR, following a modified ARM-PCR protocol, produced the TCRbeta library. TCRdb passed the multiplex PCR reads through MiXCR, listing each CDR3 protein once. Of about 90,000 distinct CDR3 sequences in the sample, roughly three quarters were seen once. The specimen was distant non-tumor lung tissue. The V gene is TRBV5-4, the J gene TRBJ1-1; D possibly corresponds to TRBD1 (5 bases). This clonotype was sampled from a woman aged 50 to 60 with non-small cell lung cancer. The CDR3 sequence: CASSLARKGSNTETFF. CDR3 DNA sequence: TGTGCCAGCAGCTTGGCGCGAAAGGGGTCGAACACTGAAACTTTCTTT.